This T cell receptor beta chain was sequenced during a study of blood T cells in healthy people across ages. The authors ran a second PCR of about 7 to 11 cycles using a sample-barcoded 5' primer and a J-beta primer mix. TCRdb re-called the 5' RACE reads with MiXCR, one entry per CDR3 protein. The sample has about 970,000 distinct CDR3 sequences, roughly half seen once. J lost 6 bases, V lost 2 bases, and 6 bases had no gene match. Germline CDR1 is DFQATT and CDR2 is SNEGSKA (reference sequence). This CDR3 spans 13 amino acids. This clonotype was sampled from a woman in her sixties in good health. The rearrangement links TRBV20-1 to TRBJ2-7; 8 bases fit TRBD1. The source material was blood. DNA for the CDR3: TGCAGTGCTAGACTGACAGGGGCCGGCGAGCAGTACTTC. This gives the protein CSARLTGAGEQYF.